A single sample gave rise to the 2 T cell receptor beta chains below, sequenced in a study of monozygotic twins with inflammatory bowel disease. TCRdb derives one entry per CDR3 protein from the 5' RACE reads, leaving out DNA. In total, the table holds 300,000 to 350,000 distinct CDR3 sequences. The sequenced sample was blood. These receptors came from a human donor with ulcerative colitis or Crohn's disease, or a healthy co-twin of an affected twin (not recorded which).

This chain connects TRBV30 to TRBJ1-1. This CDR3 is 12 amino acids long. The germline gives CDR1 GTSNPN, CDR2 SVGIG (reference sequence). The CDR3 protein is CAWADRNTEAFF. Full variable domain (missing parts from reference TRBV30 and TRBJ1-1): SQTIHQWPATLVQPVGSPLSLECTVEGTSNPNLYWYRQAAGRGLQLLFYSVGIGQISSEVPQNLSASRPQDRQFILSSKKLLLSDSGFYLCAWADRNTEAFFGQGTRLTVV.

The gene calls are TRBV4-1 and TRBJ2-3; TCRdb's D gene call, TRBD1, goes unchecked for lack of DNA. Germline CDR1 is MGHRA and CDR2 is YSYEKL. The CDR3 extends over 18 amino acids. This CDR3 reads CASSQQGGWASSTDTQYF.